The 6 T cell receptor beta chains given below trace back to one sample, sequenced in a study of low-dose radiotherapy and immunotherapy resistance in tumors. Time point of the sample: before trial treatment. Primers used for first-strand cDNA, a TRAV- and TRBV-specific set, covered both alpha and beta chains. Using a constant-region primer together with a V-primer adapter, TCRs were subjected to around 20 PCR cycles of amplification. TCRdb reanalysed the reads using MiXCR and keeps one entry per CDR3 protein. The sample consists of 54,000 or so distinct CDR3 sequences, under 30% of them appearing once. The starting material was PBMCs, obtained before treatment. Receptors originate from a male donor with prostate cancer.

This clonotype has just a few counts. The genes are TRBV11-2 and TRBJ2-2; D not resolved. The CDR3 length is 13 residues. V dropped 2 bases and J dropped 2 bases, with 3 bases sitting between them. The germline CDR1 and CDR2 sequences are SGHAT and FQNNGV. CDR3 bases: TGTGCCAGCAGCTTATTTAACACCGGGGAGCTGTTTTTT. This codes for CASSLFNTGELFF.

V usage is TRBV2 and J usage is TRBJ2-2; TRBD2 agrees at 7 bases. Germline loops: CDR1 SNHLY, CDR2 FYNNEI. The V gene end was trimmed by 1 base and the J gene end by 0 bases; junction bases not matched to a gene: 5. CDR3 length equals 17 residues. CDR3: CASSEEASGANTGELFF. Here the CDR3 DNA reads TGTGCCAGCAGTGAAGAAGCTAGCGGAGCGAACACCGGGGAGCTGTTTTTT.

This clonotype was counted many times. CDR3 loop: CSGLGLAGEKYF. The CDR3 DNA reads as TGCAGCGGATTGGGACTAGCGGGAGAGAAGTACTTC. J is TRBJ2-7 and V is TRBV29-1; 14 positions agree with TRBD2. After removal of 7 bases from V and 11 bases from J, the junction contained 7 bases not matched to a gene. Germline loops: CDR1 SQVTM, CDR2 ANQGSEA. The CDR3 has 12 amino acids.

This chain connects TRBV7-2 to TRBJ2-3; no definite D call. The CDR3 loop spans 12 amino acids. V was pared by 5 bases and J by 6 bases, with 9 bases between. The germline CDR1 and CDR2 sequences are SGHTA and FQGNSA. The CDR3 nucleotides read TGTGCCAGCAGCAGAATAAGCGATACGCAGTATTTT. Translating gives CASSRISDTQYF.

J is TRBJ1-3 and V is TRBV6-2 or TRBV6-3; D not certain. Trimming removed 8 bases at V and 2 bases at J, with 13 bases between. This CDR3 comprises 14 residues. CDR1 and CDR2 (germline): MNHEY, SVGEGT. In DNA form, the CDR3 reads TGTGCCAGCCGTCCCGGAGCTCCTGGAAACACCATATATTTT. Protein product: CASRPGAPGNTIYF.

Comments on this clonotype: A far larger clone is off by one base, so a read error is likely. The chain uses TRBV7-9 and TRBJ2-7; D possibly uses TRBD1 or TRBD2 (5 bases each). The CDR3 contains 15 residues. Germline CDR1 and CDR2: SEHNR and FQNEAQ (reference sequence). The V end lost 5 bases, the J end lost 0 bases, and 14 bases lay between the germline ends. The CDR3 loop reads CASSPPGTGSYEQYF. The DNA for the CDR3 is TGTGCCAGCAGCCCCCCCGGGACGGGCTCCTACGAGCAGTACTTC.